This T cell receptor (beta chain) was captured in a study of graft-versus-host responses after intestinal transplantation. Overall study findings and caveats: Individuals who had graft-donor T cell macrochimerism had allografts that showed high graft-versus-host to host-versus-graft clonal ratios.

TCRdb's copy holds only in-frame clones and misses some; the assay was immunoSEQ multiplex PCR. The sample holds roughly 50,000 clones, around nine tenths seen once. The CDR3 totals 14 residues. Germline V lookup: CDR1 MNHEY, CDR2 SMNVEV (reference sequence). V was clipped by 8 bases and J by 6 bases, with 16 bases between them. In regard to this clone: Its antigen is not known.

The sequenced sample was unstimulated CD4+ T cells sorted from spleen or lymph node cells, obtained before transplant. The sequence was obtained from a human donor who was the organ donor for an intestinal transplant. The chain recombines TRBV27 with TRBJ2-2; no clear D. CDR3 nucleotides: TGTGCCAGCTCTCCTGCTGGTAGGGCCGGGGAGCTGTTTTTT. Translating it yields CASSPAGRAGELFF.